This T cell receptor (beta chain) is from a study of CD8+ T cells in alopecia areata. Looking at the study overall: Administration of oral tofacitinib to treated patients was at 5 to 10 mg twice daily. Treated patients were scored for severity by percent of scalp affected. The study's findings and limits: More clonal than normal scalp was lesional scalp, particularly alopecia totalis/universalis.

Indicated treatment: oral pan-JAK inhibitor, 5-10 mg twice daily. Starting from PBMCs, sorting isolated CD4+ and CD8+ T cells. TCR sequencing used cDNA made by reverse transcription of extracted RNA. TCRdb keeps only in-frame clones here, not all; method: immunoSEQ multiplex PCR. The sample yields about 160,000 clones, around three fifths seen once. Germline lookup yields CDR1 GTSNPN and CDR2 SVGIG (reference sequence). J gave up 8 bases and V 2 bases, and 12 bases lay outside the gene matches. This CDR3 spans 15 amino acids. Note on this clone: Its antigen is not known.

This rearrangement joins TRBV30 to TRBJ2-1, with TRBD2 identical over 7 bases. The sample was CD4+ T cells sorted from blood, taken at week 4, from a patient treated with tofacitinib. The receptor was derived from a human donor with alopecia areata. The CDR3 protein is CAWSSSGERLYEQFF. The DNA of the CDR3 is TGTGCCTGGAGTAGCAGCGGGGAAAGGCTCTATGAGCAGTTCTTC.